The sequence of this T cell receptor beta chain was determined in a study of T cell responses to AZD1222 COVID-19 vaccine. Assay used: immunoSEQ multiplex PCR; TCRdb lists only in-frame clones, some missing. The repertoire consists of 100,000 or so clones, with around 90% occurring once and the leading ten covering approximately 3%. Comments on this clone: The antigen remains unidentified.

Regarding the study as a whole: Spike-specific TCRs gained breadth and depth after people received two AZD1222 doses. Targets within unmutated variant regions were reportedly found for nearly half of spike-specific TCRs. Possibly, clonal diversity was underestimated; donors were largely white British and included more females.

Trimming left V 8 bases short and J 7 bases short, with 12 bases between. Germline V gene lookup returns CDR1 MRHNA and CDR2 SNTAGT. The CDR3 totals 12 residues. The chain carries TRBV6-4 and TRBJ2-1, with D possibly called TRBD1 or TRBD2 (6 bases each). Material: peripheral blood, obtained on day 0 of AZD1222 vaccination. The TCR sequence derives from an adult in good health. CDR3 DNA sequence: TGTGCCAGCTCCGAGGGGGGAAATGAGCAGTTCTTC. Residues: CASSEGGNEQFF.